This passage covers 32 T cell receptor beta chains from one sample sequenced in a study of cytomegalovirus exposure and HLA in healthy donors. The data were produced by immunoSEQ multiplex PCR, yet TCRdb's version contains in-frame clones alone and is incomplete. The sample consists of around 180,000 clones, approximately 85% of them appearing once. The sample comprised PBMCs. Receptors originate from a woman between 18 and 29 years old in good health and CMV-seronegative.

The chain joins TRBV5-1 to TRBJ1-2, with 7 nucleotides matching TRBD1. V lost 4 bases, J lost 4 bases, and 4 bases stayed unmatched. The CDR3 totals 13 residues. The germline V gene encodes CDR1 SGHRS and CDR2 YFSETQ. CDR3 protein: CASSEGQLYGYTF. As DNA, the CDR3 is TGCGCCAGCAGCGAGGGACAGCTCTATGGCTACACCTTC.

This clone occurred once. The gene calls are TRBV4-1 and TRBJ2-7, with a weak D call TRBD1 (6 bases). In germline, CDR1 is MGHRA, CDR2 YSYEKL. The CDR3 spans 15 residues. V was clipped by 4 bases and J by 0 bases, with 13 bases between them. The CDR3: CASSPTRGSSYEQYF. The CDR3 coding sequence is TGCGCCAGCAGCCCCACAAGGGGGAGCTCCTACGAGCAGTACTTC.

The chain is built from TRBV7-8 and TRBJ1-1; possibly TRBD1 for D (6 bases). V was trimmed by 5 bases and J by 8 bases, leaving 15 bases between them. The CDR3 extends over 13 amino acids. CDR1 is SGHVS, CDR2 FQNEAQ, per germline. CDR3 loop: CASSIGGRQEAFF. CDR3 nucleotide sequence: TGTGCCAGCAGCATAGGGGGGCGACAAGAAGCTTTCTTT.

The table lists this clone with a count of one. The chain carries TRBV10-3 and TRBJ2-7, with 9 bases identical to TRBD1. Looked up from germline, CDR1 is ENHRY and CDR2 is SYGVKD. CDR3 length: 16 residues. Losses at the gene ends were 3 bases for V and 2 bases for J; bases not matched to a gene: 8. CDR3 loop: CAISEHRDRATYEQYF. Written as DNA, the CDR3 is TGTGCCATCAGTGAACACCGGGACAGGGCGACCTACGAGCAGTACTTC.

CDR3 sequence reads: CASSMVGGPTHNEQFF. In nucleotides, the CDR3 is TGTGCCAGTAGTATGGTGGGGGGGCCTACCCACAATGAGCAGTTCTTC. The chain links TRBV19 to TRBJ2-1, with a weak D call TRBD2 (7 bases). The length of the CDR3 is 16 residues. CDR1 is LNHDA, CDR2 SQIVND, per germline (reference sequence). V dropped 3 bases and J dropped 5 bases, with 17 bases sitting between them.

The chain couples TRBV23-1 to TRBJ1-3; a possible D gene is TRBD1 (5 bases). TRBV23-1 is given ORF status, its function remaining uncertain. The CDR3 consists of 15 residues. V was pared by 2 bases and J by 4 bases, with 12 bases between. The CDR3, as DNA: TGCGCCAGCAGTCAAGGGACCGCGGGGGGAAACACCATATATTTT. This gives the protein CASSQGTAGGNTIYF.

The V call is TRBV2, the J call TRBJ2-3; 9 nucleotides align to TRBD2. Germline V gene data show CDR1 as SNHLY and CDR2 as FYNNEI. The V and J ends lost 5 bases and 5 bases, in that order; junction bases with no gene match: 11. The CDR3 is 16 residues long. As DNA, the CDR3 is TGTGCCAGCAGTCCCAATAGCGGGAGTCTTTTAGATACGCAGTATTTT. This sequence encodes CASSPNSGSLLDTQYF.

The chain uses TRBV5-1 and TRBJ1-2; unclear D gene. This CDR3 region has 13 residues. Germline V lookup: CDR1 SGHRS, CDR2 YFSETQ. With 3 bases removed from V and 7 bases from J, the gap between germline ends came to 13 bases. DNA of the CDR3: TGCGCCAGCAGCTCCGGACTGCCCCGTGGCTACACCTTC. It translates to CASSSGLPRGYTF.

In this sample, this clone turned up once. The V call is TRBV7-2, the J call TRBJ1-6, with D perhaps matching TRBD1 (5 bases). CDR1 is SGHTA, CDR2 FQGNSA, per germline. The CDR3 is 13 amino acids. Trimming took 11 bases from V and 7 from J, leaving 15 bases between them. CDR3 in DNA: TGTGCCGACAGTTTTATCCTAAATTCACCCCTCCACTTT. Amino acids: CADSFILNSPLHF.

This clone was detected once. The rearrangement joins TRBV4-1 to TRBJ2-5; 7 bases line up with TRBD2. After removal of 0 bases from V and 6 bases from J, the junction contained 10 bases not matched to a gene. This CDR3 has 16 amino acids. Germline V gives CDR1 MGHRA, CDR2 YSYEKL. CDR3 sequence: CASSQDGGRGTKTQYF. CDR3 sequence (DNA): TGCGCCAGCAGCCAAGATGGCGGGAGAGGTACTAAGACCCAGTACTTC.

This chain uses TRBV11-2 with TRBJ2-1; TRBD1 aligns across 8 bases. This CDR3 spans 16 amino acids. Germline assignment: CDR1 SGHAT and CDR2 FQNNGV. Unmatched junction bases numbered 7, after V lost 1 base and J lost 5 bases. CDR3 in DNA: TGTGCCAGCAGCTTAGCAGCCGGGACAGGAAACAATGAGCAGTTCTTC. Its protein is CASSLAAGTGNNEQFF. The variable domain in full, with the rest retrieved from reference TRBV11-2 and TRBJ2-1, is EAGVAQSPRYKIIEKRQSVAFWCNPISGHATLYWYQQILGQGPKLLIQFQNNGVVDDSQLPKDRFSAERLKGVDSTLKIQPAKLEDSAVYLCASSLAAGTGNNEQFFGPGTRLTVL.

The rearrangement joins TRBV4-2 to TRBJ2-7, with a possible D match to TRBD2 (5 bases). The CDR3 totals 15 residues. Germline CDR1 reads LGHNA; CDR2 reads YNFKEQ. Trimming took 0 bases from V and 3 from J, leaving 12 bases between them. CDR3 protein: CASSQDSSGLYEQYF. The CDR3 coding sequence is TGTGCCAGCAGCCAAGATTCATCAGGACTCTACGAGCAGTACTTC.

The J gene is TRBJ2-7, the V gene TRBV9; the D is unclear. Germline values: CDR1 SGDLS, CDR2 YYNGEE. This CDR3 spans 13 amino acids. The V and J ends lost 4 bases and 7 bases respectively, with 15 bases between them. The CDR3 sequence is CASSPTPQLEQYF. As DNA, the CDR3 is TGTGCCAGCAGCCCAACGCCCCAGTTGGAGCAGTACTTC.

The chain uses TRBV7-8 and TRBJ2-3; 7 nucleotides align to TRBD2. J lost 0 bases, V lost 6 bases, and 6 bases had no gene match. The CDR3 consists of 15 residues. Germline loops: CDR1 SGHVS, CDR2 FQNEAQ. This chain's CDR3 is CASSPTSVSTDTQYF. The CDR3, as DNA: TGTGCCAGCAGTCCCACTAGCGTTAGCACAGATACGCAGTATTTT. Combining the CDR3 with reference TRBV7-8 and TRBJ2-3 gives the whole variable domain GAGVSQSPRYKVAKRGQDVALRCDPISGHVSLFWYQQALGQGPEFLTYFQNEAQLDKSGLPSDRFFAERPEGSVSTLKIQRTQQEDSAVYLCASSPTSVSTDTQYFGPGTRLTVL.

This clone was seen more than once but under ten times. The rearrangement joins TRBV9 to TRBJ1-1; D ambiguous. Trimming stripped 3 bases from V and 0 bases from J, with 12 bases between. This CDR3 has 15 residues. Germline CDR1 and CDR2: SGDLS and YYNGEE. As DNA, the CDR3 is TGTGCCAGCAGCGCACGAGGGAATATGAACACTGAAGCTTTCTTT. It encodes CASSARGNMNTEAFF.

V and J are TRBV6-5 and TRBJ1-5, with D unclear. The CDR3 sequence is 14 residues long. V was shortened by 2 bases and J by 1 base, with 6 bases between the two germline ends. Germline values: CDR1 MNHEY, CDR2 SVGAGI. The CDR3 DNA is TGTGCCAGCAGTTACGCCGGGAGCAATCAGCCCCAGCATTTT. Residues: CASSYAGSNQPQHF.

The chain links TRBV18 to TRBJ1-1; TRBD1 might be the D (5 bases). Germline V lookup: CDR1 KGHSH, CDR2 LQKENI. This CDR3 is 14 amino acids long. The V end was cut by 6 bases, the J end by 7 bases, with 18 bases between. This CDR3 is CASSRDRKLNEAFF. Written as DNA, the CDR3 is TGTGCCAGCTCCCGAGACAGAAAACTAAATGAAGCTTTCTTT.

The CDR3 DNA is TGCGCCAGCAGCTGGGGACAGGGGGGTACGGACGAGCAGTACTTC. Its protein product is CASSWGQGGTDEQYF. The chain links TRBV5-1 to TRBJ2-7; 11 nucleotides agree with TRBD1. Germline CDR1 SGHRS, CDR2 YFSETQ. The CDR3 consists of 15 residues. V was pared by 3 bases and J by 5 bases, with 7 bases of the junction left unmatched.

The chain employs TRBV18 and TRBJ2-3; tentatively, D is TRBD1 (6 bases). Germline V gene lookup returns CDR1 KGHSH and CDR2 LQKENI. This CDR3 spans 15 amino acids. The V and J ends lost 3 bases and 4 bases respectively, with 14 bases between them. CDR3 loop: CASSPPIRGADTQYF. CDR3 nucleotides: TGTGCCAGCTCACCTCCCATCAGGGGAGCAGATACGCAGTATTTT.

This clone was counted only a few times. The CDR3 sequence: CASRGTGGGNQPQHF. CDR3 nucleotides: TGTGCCAGCAGGGGGACAGGGGGCGGCAATCAGCCCCAGCATTTT. V is TRBV2 and J is TRBJ1-5; TRBD1 matches at 12 bases. The CDR3 consists of 15 residues. Germline CDR1 is SNHLY and CDR2 is FYNNEI. V gave up 6 bases and J gave up 2 bases; unmatched junction bases: 2. The full variable domain, in which reference TRBV2 and TRBJ1-5 provide the parts outside the CDR3, is EPEVTQTPSHQVTQMGQEVILRCVPISNHLYFYWYRQILGQKVEFLVSFYNNEISEKSEIFDDQFSVERPDGSNFTLKIRSTKLEDSAMYFCASRGTGGGNQPQHFGDGTRLSIL.

The chain carries TRBV2 and TRBJ2-4; 11 bases align to TRBD1. With 6 bases clipped from V and 4 bases from J, the junction kept 5 bases outside the gene matches. CDR1 is SNHLY, CDR2 FYNNEI, per germline. This CDR3 has 15 residues. CDR3 nucleotides: TGTGCCAGCAGCCGTGGACAGGGGGCTAAAAACATTCAGTACTTC. Its translation: CASSRGQGAKNIQYF.

The chain recombines TRBV2 with TRBJ2-2; the D is unclear. Looked up from germline, CDR1 is SNHLY and CDR2 is FYNNEI. The ends were cut back, 4 bases at V and 8 bases at J, with 11 bases in the middle. The CDR3 has 13 residues. The CDR3 coding sequence is TGTGCCAGCAGTGTCGCGACGAGGGGGGAGCTGTTTTTT. Its translation: CASSVATRGELFF.

CDR3 sequence: CASSPGQGLSYGYTF. The CDR3 coding sequence is TGTGCCAGCTCACCCGGACAGGGTTTAAGCTATGGCTACACCTTC. The chain couples TRBV18 to TRBJ1-2; 8 bases fit TRBD1. The CDR3 is 15 residues long. The germline gives CDR1 KGHSH, CDR2 LQKENI. V shed 3 bases, J shed 4 bases, and the junction held 7 bases outside the gene matches.

This clone was found a few times. J is TRBJ2-2 and V is TRBV9, with 9 bases aligning to TRBD1. The trim removed 7 bases at V and 3 bases at J, leaving 4 bases unmatched. This CDR3 spans 14 amino acids. Looked up from germline, CDR1 is SGDLS and CDR2 is YYNGEE. The CDR3 sequence: CASGQGPHTGELFF. CDR3 DNA sequence: TGTGCCAGCGGACAGGGGCCTCACACCGGGGAGCTGTTTTTT.

The chain combines TRBV11-2 with TRBJ2-1, with 8 bases aligning to TRBD2. The CDR3 extends over 17 amino acids. The V gene's germline CDR1 is SGHAT and CDR2 FQNNGV. The V gene end was trimmed by 5 bases and the J gene end by 1 base; junction bases not matched to a gene: 10. The CDR3: CASSPGTAGGSYNEQFF. As DNA, the CDR3 is TGTGCCAGCAGCCCAGGTACCGCGGGAGGATCCTACAATGAGCAGTTCTTC.

The chain uses TRBV6-5 and TRBJ2-1; TRBD1 matches 10 bases. This CDR3 region has 15 residues. V lost 5 bases, J lost 5 bases, and 6 bases stayed unmatched. Germline V lookup: CDR1 MNHEY, CDR2 SVGAGI. The chain's CDR3 is CASSVRTGGDNEQFF. The DNA for the CDR3 is TGTGCCAGCAGTGTTAGGACAGGGGGGGACAATGAGCAGTTCTTC.

The chain has TRBV5-1 and TRBJ1-1; 8 bases are a match to TRBD1. J was trimmed by 6 bases and V by 4 bases; bases with no gene match: 11. The CDR3 length is 15 residues. CDR1 and CDR2 (germline): SGHRS, YFSETQ. In DNA, the CDR3 is TGCGCCAGCAGCAAAGCGGCAGGGGGCACGGCTGAAGCTTTCTTT. It yields the protein CASSKAAGGTAEAFF.

The V and J genes are TRBV19 and TRBJ2-1, with D possibly being TRBD1 (5 bases). Germline values: CDR1 LNHDA, CDR2 SQIVND (reference sequence). The CDR3 has 11 residues. V lost 7 bases to trimming and J lost 7 bases, with 8 bases between them. The CDR3: CASKYRNEQFF. CDR3 in DNA: TGTGCCAGTAAATACAGGAATGAGCAGTTCTTC.

V and J are TRBV6-5 and TRBJ2-1, with D uncertain. The CDR3 is made up of 14 amino acids. CDR1 is MNHEY and CDR2 is SVGAGI in the germline V gene. Between the trimmed V and J ends, which lost 6 bases and 0 bases, there was a span of 9 bases. For the CDR3, the DNA is TGTGCCAGCAGGCCTGCAGGCTCCTACAATGAGCAGTTCTTC. It translates to CASRPAGSYNEQFF.

The rearrangement links TRBV28 to TRBJ1-4, with a tentative D call TRBD1 (6 bases). CDR3 length: 16 residues. The germline V and J ends were trimmed by 2 bases and 0 bases, with 10 bases remaining between them. The germline CDR1 and CDR2 sequences are MDHEN and SYDVKM. Here the CDR3 DNA reads TGTGCCAGCAGTTTAGGACAGACAGCAACTAATGAAAAACTGTTTTTT. Its protein product is CASSLGQTATNEKLFF.

V and J are TRBV10-1 and TRBJ2-3; 7 bases are shared with TRBD2. CDR3 length equals 15 residues. V gave up 4 bases and J gave up 3 bases; unmatched junction bases: 7. Germline lookup yields CDR1 WNHNN and CDR2 SYGVQD (reference sequence). The CDR3 region has the DNA TGCGCCAGCAGTGGCGAGCGGGGAGCGACAGATACGCAGTATTTT. As protein: CASSGERGATDTQYF.

The gene calls are TRBV11-2 and TRBJ2-7; D unclear. Deletions cut 0 bases from V and 0 bases from J, with 12 bases between. The CDR3 sequence is 16 residues long. Germline CDR1 SGHAT, CDR2 FQNNGV. DNA for the CDR3: TGTGCCAGCAGCTTAGATCTGGCCCGCAGCTCCTACGAGCAGTACTTC. Its protein is CASSLDLARSSYEQYF.